Described below is a single TCR beta chain sequence and its context. The specificity of this receptor is unknown. No qualities accompany the bases; no much larger clone lies one base away. The sample comes from a study of cytomegalovirus exposure and HLA in healthy donors (dated by TCRdb to about 2017). The study in broad terms: In an earlier analysis of roughly 500 of the donors, 276 Gb of sequence data and 120 million or so unique TCR beta sequences from 150 million to 200 million T cells were reported. In the later analysis, no new phenotypic data were used to find candidate immune exposures; instead, reliance was placed on TCR beta sequences and their occurrence across donors. The number of typed donors differed by locus: about 620-630 for A, B, C, DRB1 and DQB1; approximately 540 for DQA1; 606 for DPA1; and about 470 for DPB1. Class I and class II HLA loci were covered by the typing at four-digit resolution. All discovery cohort repertoires had been generated on a single sequencing platform. A later analysis re-analyzed previously published TCR beta repertoires from roughly 690 donors and added high-resolution HLA genotyping to study TCR occurrence patterns. Among the roughly 410 genotyped donors, around 81% belonged to the genetic ancestry cluster associated with self-reported Caucasian donors. To decide whether each TCR beta V gene segment behaved as functional or pseudogenic, an earlier analysis of some 580 of the donors relied on high-throughput TCR beta sequencing. Approximately 300 gigabases of sequencing data and tens of millions of unique TCR sequences made up an early release that covered nearly 650 HLA-typed donors. High-throughput TCR immunosequencing, statistical association of individual TCRs with disease status, and machine learning were combined to predict cytomegalovirus infection status. About five DR-DQ haplotypes were handled as single units for association and clustering because linkage in the cohort was strong. The study profiled the T cell repertoires of more than 500 subjects by immunosequencing and related them to cytomegalovirus serostatus. A later genetic analysis used genome-wide SNP genotypes for about 60% of the roughly 700 donors, treating that subset as a discovery cohort. The study aimed to test whether signatures of past pathogen exposure could be identified by cataloging public T cell receptors. A separate validation cohort of over a hundred different subjects was used in addition to the roughly 670-subject first cohort. Donor age, sex, ethnicity and CMV serostatus were compiled alongside the repertoire data. Among under 450 genotyped donors of the cohort, an average of about 240,000 unique TCR beta nucleotide sequences were sequenced per donor, around a sixth of them non-productive.

General conclusions and limits of the study: In vitro tests confirmed that a few of the cytomegalovirus-associated TCR beta chains recognize cytomegalovirus antigens. Roughly uniform sequencing depth across donors was assumed in presence/absence analyses, although this assumption may not hold. The sequencing pipeline was judged likely to have produced a cluster of highly shared sequence variants as a technical artifact. According to a later analysis, TCR association rates differed among HLA loci, with DRB1 alleles showing the most associated TCRs and HLA-C alleles showing the fewest. In an earlier analysis of around 600 of the donors, most TCR beta V segments appeared in productive rearrangements about 87% or about 30% of the time, broadly matching IMGT annotations. Most TCR sequences were observed very rarely across donors, whereas some public TCRs were present in many individuals. Because the 87-base-pair reads could not distinguish some IMGT-functional V segments, including TRBV6-2 and TRBV6-3, those segments were excluded. According to a later genetic analysis, donors in an Asian-associated ancestry cluster had fewer N-insertions in productive TCRs than the approximately 670-donor mean. At a false discovery rate of 0.05, a later analysis linked about 17,000 TCR beta sequences to specific HLA alleles. The authors suggested that the approach could potentially be generalized to other disease states and immunological phenotypes. Strong co-occurrence of HLA alleles, especially DR and DQ, made assigning TCR associations to individual alleles difficult. A later analysis found that most CMV-associated TCR beta chains appeared HLA-restricted, with HLA associations seemingly driven largely by CMV exposure. Several of the top co-occurrence clusters appeared to be linked to parvovirus B19, influenza, CMV and Epstein-Barr virus, according to a later analysis. Because counts were too low, roughly 18 rarely observed V segments, including chromosome 9 orphons, were left out of the earlier analysis of approximately 500 of the donors. A further reported finding was that TCR beta sequences accurately predicted the HLA-A and HLA-B alleles for most subjects in the first cohort. Correlated functional status among segregating V segments might be attributable to linkage disequilibrium, but an unknown experimental factor could not be ruled out. The study listed approximately 150 TCR beta chains as associated with cytomegalovirus. Because HLA typing was unavailable for some donors at each locus, only the typed subset was used in association tests. A later genetic analysis associated a missense DCLRE1C variant with V-gene and J-gene trimming of TCR beta chains, and an independent cohort replicated the association. CMV serostatus was the only immune exposure information available for the cohort. In a later analysis, HLA-associated TCR beta chains were found to be more clonally expanded and to have lower generation probabilities than equally common non-associated chains. In both the original and validation cohorts, the classifier was reported to diagnose cytomegalovirus status with high specificity and sensitivity. This cohort had only TCR beta chains sequenced, and the lack of alpha or paired-chain data limited which features could be detected.

Library preparation used the immunoSEQ multiplex PCR assay. The multiplex PCR relied on a mix of 60 forward primers for TCR Vbeta segments and 13 reverse primers for TCR Jbeta segments. Amplification of the CDR3 region of rearranged TCR beta genes was performed with a multiplex PCR assay on genomic DNA. The amplified TCR beta libraries were sequenced on the Illumina HiSeq System as 87-base-pair reads. Per the original workflow: A later analysis counted about 76 million unique TCR beta chains across the 550 to 700 repertoires, and approximately 11 million of these chains were shared by at least two donors. Raw reads were error-corrected and collapsed into unique sequences with a nearest-neighbor algorithm that merged closely related sequences to remove PCR and sequencing errors. CDR3 sequences were aligned to IMGT reference sequences to assign V, D and J gene segments. Each retained sequence needed at least a six-nucleotide match to both a V gene segment and a J gene segment. A rearrangement was called productive if the CDR3 had no stop codons and remained in frame with V and J, and every other rearrangement was called non-productive. Following IMGT convention, CDR3 was defined as the stretch from the second conserved V-encoded cysteine to the conserved J-encoded phenylalanine. The earlier analysis of roughly 590 of the donors excluded any sequence lacking an unambiguous match to a single V gene segment. In an earlier analysis of several hundred of the donors, V segments were called functional above 56.7% productive rearrangements and were called segregating when the between-donor standard deviation exceeded 5%. A statistical classification framework was developed to diagnose cytomegalovirus status using the catalog of TCR beta chain sequences. In a later analysis, TCR nucleotide sequences were compared against IMGT/GENE-DB human TR gene sequences so that V and J genes could be assigned. Using the TCRdist pipeline, a later analysis assigned CDR3 sequences along with most-parsimonious VDJ recombination scenarios. A later analysis defined each TCR beta chain by its CDR3 amino acid sequence plus V-gene family, and excluded reads lacking a unique V-gene family. In a later analysis, approximately 590 highly shared, low-generation-probability nucleotide sequences were removed to address suspected cross-contamination and a sequencing artifact. In a later analysis, a clonal expansion index for each public chain was calculated from normalized within-repertoire ranks of inferred template counts. Generation probabilities in a later analysis came from a VDJ recombination model fitted to out-of-frame rearrangements, and those results were checked against IGoR. A later analysis scored TCR-TCR, TCR-HLA and TCR-CMV co-occurrence with hypergeometric tests, applying a repertoire-size bias correction to TCR pairs. In a later analysis, false discovery rates were estimated by permuting HLA or CMV assignments 20 times. In a later analysis, co-occurring TCRs were grouped with DBSCAN, and TCRdist sequence similarity was added when clustering was performed within HLA-allele-positive subsets. Repertoires with fewer than 30,000 or more than 120,000 public chains, plus five repertoires with anomalous nucleotide sharing, were excluded from co-occurrence clustering. Entries here come from immuneACCESS through TCRdb and include only in-frame sequences with V and J called. Some clones fail to appear in such tables; in the studies checked, an unresolved V gene covers under half of the shortfall, and the cause of the remainder is unknown. Clone size and V and J calls were adopted from that table, with D and trimming inferred from the DNA. The sample data list about 160,000 clones, and roughly 80% of these were observed just once. Clones ranked in the top ten supply approximately 13% of the sample.

The germline V end is reduced by 5 bases and the J end by 11 bases; junction bases left unmatched: 8. CDR1 is given as MDHEN and CDR2 as SYDVKM, both from the germline V gene. Inclusive of the bounding cysteine and phenylalanine, the CDR3 is 12 residues long. The sequence is cut down to CDR3 DNA, 36 bases in frame from base 1. In total, approximately 700 healthy bone marrow donors made up the cohort. Cohort members were all nominally healthy when sampled, although unrecorded immune exposures were likely present. The donor was CMV seronegative and belonged to the group of roughly 330 seronegative cohort members. Each donor provided a peripheral blood sample, and peripheral blood mononuclear cells were used for TCR beta sequencing. The Qiagen DNeasy Blood Extraction Kit was used to extract genomic DNA from the blood cell samples.

The TCR comes from a woman aged 45-65 years in good health and CMV-seronegative. The rearrangement joined TRBV28 to TRBJ2-7, with 8 central nucleotides matching TRBD2. Material for sequencing was PBMCs. The nucleotides read TGTGCCAGCAGTGATCCGGGACTAGGGGAGTACTTC. This sequence encodes CASSDPGLGEYF.